This TCR beta chain originates from a study of response to subunit inactivated influenza vaccine. Germline V gives CDR1 MDHEN, CDR2 SYDVKM. This CDR3 has 15 amino acids. V was pared by 2 bases and J by 4 bases, with 12 bases between. Notes on this clonotype: The target antigen is unknown.

Regarding the study as a whole: A suggestion made by the authors is that each seasonal influenza vaccination recruits few new T cells.

Each CDR3 protein is one row after TCRdb ran MiXCR on the RT-PCR reads. The table shows a few hundred thousand distinct CDR3 sequences, with around 7.7% occurring only once. This chain uses TRBV28 with TRBJ1-3, with D possibly being TRBD1 (5 bases). This receptor was identified in a man in his fifties or sixties who received an inactivated influenza vaccine. The input for sequencing was PBMCs from blood, taken around 2 years after vaccination. The CDR3 DNA reads as TGTGCCAGCAGTTTACCAGGGACTTTCGGAAACACCATATATTTT. Translation gives CASSLPGTFGNTIYF. The full variable domain, with the rest looked up from reference TRBV28 and TRBJ1-3, is DVKVTQSSRYLVKRTGEKVFLECVQDMDHENMFWYRQDPGLGLRLIYFSYDVKMKEKGDIPEGYSVSREKKERFSLILESASTNQTSMYLCASSLPGTFGNTIYFGEGSWLTVV.